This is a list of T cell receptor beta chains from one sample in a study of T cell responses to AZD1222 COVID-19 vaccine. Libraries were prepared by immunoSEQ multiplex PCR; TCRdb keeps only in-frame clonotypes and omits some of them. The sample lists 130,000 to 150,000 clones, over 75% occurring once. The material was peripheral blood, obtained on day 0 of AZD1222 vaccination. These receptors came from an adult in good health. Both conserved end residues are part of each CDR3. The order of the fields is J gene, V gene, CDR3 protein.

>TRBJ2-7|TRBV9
CASSPRPGISYEQYF
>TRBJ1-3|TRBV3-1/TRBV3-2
CASSQGGGSGNTIYF
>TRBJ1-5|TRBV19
CASSPQGRESNQPQHF
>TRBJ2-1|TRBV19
CASSIFGRPGRSYNEQFF
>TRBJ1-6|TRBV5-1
CASSFTGTADNSPLHF
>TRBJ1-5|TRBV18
CASSRDREYSNQPQHF
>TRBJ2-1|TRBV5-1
CASSRDSSNEQFF
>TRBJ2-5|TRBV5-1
CASSLQTGGSPIPVETQYF
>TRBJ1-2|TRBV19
CASTGQGRDGYTF
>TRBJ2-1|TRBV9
CASSVGSSYNEQFF
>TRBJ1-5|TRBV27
CASSGLQGLPNQPQHF
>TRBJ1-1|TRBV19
CASSIPGGGTEAFF
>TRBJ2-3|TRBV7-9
CASSFQGADTQYF
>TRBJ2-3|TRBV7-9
CASSLATSGPRILDTQYF
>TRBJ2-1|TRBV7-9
CASSSTSGKREQFF
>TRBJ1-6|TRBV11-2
CASQTGLDSPLHF
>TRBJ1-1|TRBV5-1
CASSLTTGDTEAFF
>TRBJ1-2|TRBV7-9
CASRPGQGGYGYTF
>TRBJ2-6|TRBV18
CASSPAAPGANVLTF
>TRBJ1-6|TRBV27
CASSFDSPSSSYNSPLHF
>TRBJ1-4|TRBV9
CASSVDPRGREGGEKLFF
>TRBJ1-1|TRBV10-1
CASIGGVEAFF
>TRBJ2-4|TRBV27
CASSLSPGQGAKNIQYF
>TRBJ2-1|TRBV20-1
CSARGNNEQFF
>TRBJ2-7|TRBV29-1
CSSLEGRDEQYF
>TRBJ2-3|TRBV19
CASSLTPRFRRTDTQYF
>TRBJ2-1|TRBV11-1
CASSQGVQEQFF
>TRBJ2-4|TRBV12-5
CASGYLAKNIQYF
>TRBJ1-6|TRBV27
CASSYSPVNSPLHF